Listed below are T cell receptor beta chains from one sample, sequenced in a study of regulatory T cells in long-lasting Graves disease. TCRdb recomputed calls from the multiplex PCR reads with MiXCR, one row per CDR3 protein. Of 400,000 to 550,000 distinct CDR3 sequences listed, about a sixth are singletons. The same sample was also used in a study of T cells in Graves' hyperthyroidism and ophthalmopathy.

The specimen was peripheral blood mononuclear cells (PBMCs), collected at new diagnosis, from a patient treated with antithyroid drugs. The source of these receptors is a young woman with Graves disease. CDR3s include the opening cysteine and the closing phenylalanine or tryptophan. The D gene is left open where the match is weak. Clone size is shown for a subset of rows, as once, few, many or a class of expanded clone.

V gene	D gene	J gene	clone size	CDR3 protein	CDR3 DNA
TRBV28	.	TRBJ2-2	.	CASRSRLGELFF	TGTGCCTCCAGGAGTCGACTCGGGGAGCTGTTTTTT
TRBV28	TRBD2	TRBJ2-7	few	CACSFGLAGGLNYEQYF	TGTGCCTGCAGTTTCGGTCTAGCGGGAGGTTTAAACTACGAGCAGTACTTC
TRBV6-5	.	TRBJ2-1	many	CASSYSGSGSYNEQFF	TGTGCCAGCAGTTACTCAGGTAGCGGTTCCTACAATGAGCAGTTCTTC
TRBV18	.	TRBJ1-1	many	CASSPQGTFPFF	TGTGCCAGCTCACCGCAGGGTACCTTTCCTTTCTTT
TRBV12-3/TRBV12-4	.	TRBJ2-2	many	CASSLTQSNTGELFF	TGTGCCAGCAGTTTAACACAATCGAACACCGGGGAGCTGTTTTTT
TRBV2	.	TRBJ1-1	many	CASNETPLGLNTEAFF	TGTGCCAGCAACGAGACGCCTTTGGGCCTGAACACTGAAGCTTTCTTT
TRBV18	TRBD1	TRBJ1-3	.	CASSPKQGASGNTIYF	TGTGCCAGCTCACCAAAACAGGGGGCGTCTGGAAACACCATATATTTT
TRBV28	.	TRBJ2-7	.	CASSSQLDEQYF	TGTGCCAGCAGTTCCCAGTTGGACGAGCAGTACTTC
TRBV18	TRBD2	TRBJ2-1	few	CASSTRTSTGSTYNEQFF	TGTGCCAGCTCAACCCGGACTAGCACCGGGAGTACCTACAATGAGCAGTTCTTC
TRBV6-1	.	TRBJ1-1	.	CASSEGGPGNTEAFF	TGTGCCAGCAGTGAAGGGGGGCCGGGGAACACTGAAGCTTTCTTT
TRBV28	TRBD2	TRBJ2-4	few	CASSFRLAGGNIQYF	TGTGCCAGCAGTTTTAGACTAGCGGGTGGGAACATTCAGTACTTC
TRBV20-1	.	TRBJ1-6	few	CSAPGASVLNSPLHF	TGCAGTGCTCCGGGGGCCTCCGTACTTAATTCACCCCTCCACTTT
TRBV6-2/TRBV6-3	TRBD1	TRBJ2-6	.	CASSRQGQSSGANVLTF	TGTGCCAGCAGTAGACAGGGGCAAAGCTCTGGGGCCAACGTCCTGACTTTC
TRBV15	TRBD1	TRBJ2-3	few	CATRVLPGQGAIATDTQYF	TGTGCCACCAGAGTGCTCCCGGGACAGGGGGCAATAGCCACAGATACGCAGTATTTT
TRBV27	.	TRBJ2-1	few	CASSLYAFRSDEQFF	TGTGCCAGCAGTTTATACGCCTTCAGATCGGATGAACAGTTCTTC
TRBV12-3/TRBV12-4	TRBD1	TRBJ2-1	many	CASNPDRGGYDEQFF	TGTGCCAGCAACCCGGACAGGGGAGGTTACGATGAGCAGTTCTTC
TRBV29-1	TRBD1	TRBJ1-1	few	CSVLTRQGASNTEAFF	TGCAGCGTCCTAACTCGACAGGGGGCTTCGAACACTGAAGCTTTCTTT
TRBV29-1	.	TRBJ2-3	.	CSALPTRTTDTQYF	TGCAGCGCTCTGCCGACTAGAACCACAGATACGCAGTATTTT
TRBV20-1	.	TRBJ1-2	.	CSANGGAWGYTF	TGCAGTGCTAATGGGGGGGCATGGGGCTACACCTTC
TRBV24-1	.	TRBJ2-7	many	CATSDSGSHEQYF	TGTGCCACCAGTGACTCGGGAAGCCACGAGCAGTACTTC
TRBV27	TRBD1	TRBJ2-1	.	CASSLDRVNNEQFF	TGTGCCAGCAGTTTGGACAGGGTTAATAATGAGCAGTTCTTC
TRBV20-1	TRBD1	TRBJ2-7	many	CSASDPATGSTYEQYF	TGCAGTGCTAGTGACCCCGCGACAGGGAGCACCTACGAGCAGTACTTC
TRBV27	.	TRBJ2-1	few	CASSLLGRLVTPYNEQFF	TGTGCCAGCAGTTTATTGGGCCGACTAGTGACCCCCTACAATGAGCAGTTCTTC
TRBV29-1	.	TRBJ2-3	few	CSVEMETDTQYF	TGCAGCGTTGAAATGGAGACAGATACGCAGTATTTT
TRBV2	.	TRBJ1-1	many	CASSEALGRGTEAFF	TGTGCCAGCAGTGAAGCGCTTGGTAGGGGGACTGAAGCTTTCTTT
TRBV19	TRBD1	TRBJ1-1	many	CASSKQGAVNTEAFF	TGTGCCAGTAGTAAACAGGGGGCAGTGAACACTGAAGCTTTCTTT
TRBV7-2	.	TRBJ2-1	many	CASSLAVGIYNEQFF	TGTGCCAGCAGCTTAGCGGTCGGGATCTACAATGAGCAGTTCTTC
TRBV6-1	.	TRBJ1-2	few	CASRSLTNYGYTF	TGTGCCAGCAGATCATTGACTAACTATGGCTACACCTTC
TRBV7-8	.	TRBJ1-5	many	CASSLYRGRGNQPQHF	TGTGCCAGCAGCTTATACCGGGGTCGGGGCAATCAGCCCCAGCATTTT
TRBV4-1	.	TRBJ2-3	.	CASSTQGPDTQYF	TGCGCCAGCAGCACACAGGGCCCAGATACGCAGTATTTT
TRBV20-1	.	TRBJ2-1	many	CSARERGAQQFF	TGCAGTGCTAGAGAACGAGGAGCCCAGCAGTTCTTC
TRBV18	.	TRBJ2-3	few	CASSPLLAPKAGDTQYF	TGTGCCAGCTCACCATTGCTCGCTCCCAAGGCGGGAGATACGCAGTATTTT
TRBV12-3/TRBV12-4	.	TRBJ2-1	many	CASSFYGEDEQFF	TGTGCCAGCAGTTTTTATGGGGAGGATGAGCAGTTCTTC
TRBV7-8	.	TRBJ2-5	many	CASSKDRPETQYF	TGTGCCAGCAGCAAAGACAGGCCAGAGACCCAGTACTTC
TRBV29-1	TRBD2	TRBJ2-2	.	CSVLAGVGTGELFF	TGCAGCGTCCTAGCGGGAGTGGGCACCGGGGAGCTGTTTTTT
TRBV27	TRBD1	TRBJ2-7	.	CASSHTGERGRTYEQYF	TGTGCCAGCAGCCATACAGGGGAACGCGGTCGGACCTACGAGCAGTACTTC
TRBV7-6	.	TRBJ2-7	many	CASSLDLGVDYEQYF	TGTGCCAGCAGCTTAGATTTAGGGGTCGACTACGAGCAGTACTTC
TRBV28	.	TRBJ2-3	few	CASSSLSGGTTDTQYF	TGTGCCAGCAGTAGTCTGTCAGGGGGGACCACAGATACGCAGTATTTT
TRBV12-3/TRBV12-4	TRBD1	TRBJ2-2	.	CASSLNHDRGENTGELFF	TGTGCCAGCAGTCTTAACCACGACAGGGGGGAGAACACCGGGGAGCTGTTTTTT
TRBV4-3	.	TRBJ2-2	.	CASSQATANTGELFF	TGCGCCAGCAGCCAAGCAACAGCGAACACCGGGGAGCTGTTTTTT
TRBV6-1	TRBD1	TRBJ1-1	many	CASSAGGEGNTEAFF	TGTGCCAGCAGTGCAGGGGGCGAAGGAAACACTGAAGCTTTCTTT
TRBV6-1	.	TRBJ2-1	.	CAWTKIPGTDEQFF	TGTGCTTGGACGAAAATCCCCGGGACTGATGAGCAGTTCTTC
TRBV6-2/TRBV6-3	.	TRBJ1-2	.	CASSSTADNYGYTF	TGTGCCAGCAGTTCGACAGCCGACAACTATGGCTACACCTTC